These 18 T cell receptor beta chains were sequenced from one sample in a study of shared clonotypes between healthy human individuals. The method was immunoSEQ multiplex PCR; TCRdb's version includes in-frame clones alone and lacks a portion of them. The table shows approximately 440,000 clones, with roughly 80% occurring only once. Sample: PBMCs. Every receptor here comes from a middle-aged woman in good health. Some clones in this sample may be carry-over from other donors' samples.

J is TRBJ2-3 and V is TRBV19; 7 bases line up with TRBD1. CDR3 size: 13 residues. The ends lost 11 bases at V and 2 bases at J; junction bases unmatched: 7. Germline CDR1 is LNHDA and CDR2 is SQIVND (reference sequence). The CDR3 nucleotides are TGTGCCTCTTCGGGACAGCACACAGATACGCAGTATTTT. This gives the protein CASSGQHTDTQYF.

V and J are TRBV6-1 and TRBJ2-2; possibly TRBD2 for D (5 bases). The CDR3 consists of 13 residues. Germline-derived CDR1 and CDR2 are MNHNS and SASEGT. V was cut by 6 bases and J by 6 bases, with 11 bases left in between. The CDR3 region is CASSLTIPGELFF. CDR3 nucleotides: TGTGCCAGCAGCCTGACTATTCCCGGGGAGCTGTTTTTT.

In its sample, this clone was seen a few times. In the same sample, other DNA sequences code for this CDR3. The chain uses TRBV28 and TRBJ2-7, with 8 bases aligning to TRBD2. V dropped 6 bases and J dropped 0; count of bases not matched to a gene: 4. Looked up from germline, CDR1 is MDHEN and CDR2 is SYDVKM. CDR3 size: 14 residues. The CDR3 is CASRLAAYSYEQYF. CDR3 nucleotides: TGTGCCAGCAGACTAGCGGCCTACTCCTACGAGCAGTACTTC.

The rearrangement links TRBV4-2 to TRBJ1-1, with 8 bases matching TRBD1. CDR1 and CDR2 from the germline V gene are LGHNA and YNFKEQ. This CDR3 is 15 amino acids long. The trim removed 0 bases at V and 3 bases at J, leaving 3 bases unmatched. In nucleotides, the CDR3 is TGTGCCAGCAGCCAAGATCGACAGGGGTACACTGAAGCTTTCTTT. Translating it yields CASSQDRQGYTEAFF.

J is TRBJ2-1 and V is TRBV6-5, with D possibly matching TRBD2 (6 bases). Germline values: CDR1 MNHEY, CDR2 SVGAGI. V was trimmed by 8 bases and J by 4 bases, leaving 18 bases between them. The CDR3 is 15 residues long. CDR3 sequence: CASGRGSRYYNEQFF. CDR3 bases: TGTGCCAGCGGTCGGGGGTCAAGGTATTACAATGAGCAGTTCTTC.

This sequence joins TRBV7-3 and TRBJ2-7, with TRBD1 matching 9 bases. Trimming cost V 5 bases and J 4 bases; bases outside gene matches: 6. CDR1 and CDR2 (germline): SGHTA, FQGTGA. The CDR3 contains 14 residues. Written as DNA, the CDR3 is TGTGCCAGCAGCCCGACAGGGGGTCGGTACGAGCAGTACTTC. Translated: CASSPTGGRYEQYF.

The table lists this clone with a few counts. This chain joins TRBV29-1 and TRBJ1-1; D perhaps matches TRBD1 (6 bases). V shed 0 bases and J shed 1 base, with 15 bases lying between them. CDR3 size: 16 residues. Germline V CDR1 and CDR2: SQVTM, ANQGSEA. For the CDR3, the DNA is TGCAGCGTTGAAGATCTCGGGGCGACAGGGAACACTGAAGCTTTCTTT. Translating gives CSVEDLGATGNTEAFF.

This chain's CDR3 is CASSPTSSDTQYF. The CDR3 region has the DNA TGTGCCAGCAGTCCCACGAGTTCAGATACGCAGTATTTT. This chain links TRBV28 with TRBJ2-3; D remains ambiguous. Trimming shortened V by 5 bases and J by 4 bases, and 10 bases separated the two germline ends. The germline V gene encodes CDR1 MDHEN and CDR2 SYDVKM. The CDR3 covers 13 residues. Looking up the rest from reference TRBV28 and TRBJ2-3 gives the full variable domain: DVKVTQSSRYLVKRTGEKVFLECVQDMDHENMFWYRQDPGLGLRLIYFSYDVKMKEKGDIPEGYSVSREKKERFSLILESASTNQTSMYLCASSPTSSDTQYFGPGTRLTVL.

Regarding this clone: This sequence may be a read error, since a much larger clone differs from it by one base. This specimen includes other DNA sequences encoding the same CDR3. The rearrangement links TRBV18 to TRBJ2-7; 7 positions match TRBD2. This CDR3 has 14 amino acids. Germline assignment: CDR1 KGHSH and CDR2 LQKENI. The V and J ends lost 2 bases and 3 bases, in that order; junction bases with no gene match: 4. Here the CDR3 DNA reads TGTGCCAGCTCACCATCTGGGAGGGTCTACGAGCAGTACTTC. Its translation: CASSPSGRVYEQYF.

The rearrangement uses TRBV5-6 and TRBJ1-2; maybe TRBD1 (6 bases). Germline CDR1 reads SGHDT; CDR2 reads YYEEEE. The CDR3 extends over 14 amino acids. The ends were cut back, 1 base at V and 3 bases at J, with 10 bases in the middle. The CDR3 region is CASSLRGYDYGYTF. In DNA form, the CDR3 reads TGTGCCAGCAGCTTGAGGGGGTACGACTATGGCTACACCTTC.

The chain links TRBV5-6 to TRBJ1-2; D might be TRBD1 (6 bases). This CDR3 contains 15 residues. V was pared by 4 bases and J by 4 bases, with 17 bases between. Germline V gene lookup returns CDR1 SGHDT and CDR2 YYEEEE. Written as DNA, the CDR3 is TGTGCCAGCAGCACCCACCCGGACAGTCTCTATGGCTACACCTTC. It specifies CASSTHPDSLYGYTF.

This clone was seen only a few times. The V and J genes are TRBV19 and TRBJ1-4; D is unclear. CDR1 is LNHDA and CDR2 is SQIVND in the germline V gene (reference sequence). CDR3 length: 13 amino acids. Trimming stripped 5 bases from V and 6 bases from J, with 10 bases between. The CDR3 loop reads CASSLRPDEKLFF. The CDR3 nucleotides are TGTGCCAGTAGTCTGCGACCGGATGAAAAACTGTTTTTT.

The CDR3 coding sequence is TGTGCCATCAGTGCCCGACTAGCGGGAAGCGCAGATACGCAGTATTTT. As protein: CAISARLAGSADTQYF. The chain is built from TRBV10-3 and TRBJ2-3; TRBD2 matches at 11 bases. This CDR3 spans 16 amino acids. V gave up 4 bases and J gave up 4 bases; unmatched junction bases: 7. The germline CDR1 and CDR2 sequences are ENHRY and SYGVKD.

In this sample, this clone turned up once. With only one base between it and a far larger clone, this is likely a read error. Other DNA sequences in the sample encode the same CDR3. The chain couples TRBV15 to TRBJ2-5; TRBD2 aligns across 7 bases. Germline CDR1 and CDR2: LNHNV and YYDKDF (reference sequence). This CDR3 comprises 17 residues. V shed 2 bases, J shed 5 bases, and the junction held 14 bases outside the gene matches. As DNA, the CDR3 is TGTGCCACCAGCAGACCCCGGTTTCTGGCGGGAGTTGAGACCCAGTACTTC. Amino acids: CATSRPRFLAGVETQYF.

The chain has TRBV28 and TRBJ2-1, with D perhaps matching TRBD1 (5 bases). V lost 4 bases and J lost 9, with 13 bases in between. Germline V gene lookup returns CDR1 MDHEN and CDR2 SYDVKM. The CDR3 is 13 amino acids. This CDR3 is CASSYQGRVEQFF. CDR3 DNA: TGTGCCAGCAGTTACCAGGGCCGGGTTGAGCAGTTCTTC.

In regard to this clone: This sample also contains other DNA sequences that code for the same CDR3. This chain joins TRBV7-2 and TRBJ2-7; 10 bases match TRBD1. Germline trimming cut 5 bases from V and 2 bases from J; bases unmatched to any gene: 3. CDR3 length equals 14 residues. Germline CDR1 SGHTA, CDR2 FQGNSA. CDR3 coding DNA: TGTGCCAGCAGCCGGGACAGGGGACCCTACGAGCAGTACTTC. It specifies CASSRDRGPYEQYF.

The chain uses TRBV7-8 and TRBJ2-7; 8 nucleotides line up with TRBD1. The CDR3 sequence is 16 residues long. Germline CDR1 is SGHVS and CDR2 is FQNEAQ. Unmatched junction bases numbered 12, after V lost 5 bases and J lost 3 bases. CDR3 protein: CASSPRGGQASYEQYF. CDR3 nucleotides: TGTGCCAGCAGCCCTAGAGGGGGACAGGCCAGCTACGAGCAGTACTTC.

The CDR3 coding sequence is TGTGCCAGCAGTGAAAGTGGCCTTAGCAATCAGCCCCAGCATTTT. Protein: CASSESGLSNQPQHF. The chain has TRBV6-1 and TRBJ1-5; D call uncertain. V shed 2 bases and J shed 0 bases, with 8 bases lying between them. CDR3 length: 15 amino acids. Germline V lookup: CDR1 MNHNS, CDR2 SASEGT.